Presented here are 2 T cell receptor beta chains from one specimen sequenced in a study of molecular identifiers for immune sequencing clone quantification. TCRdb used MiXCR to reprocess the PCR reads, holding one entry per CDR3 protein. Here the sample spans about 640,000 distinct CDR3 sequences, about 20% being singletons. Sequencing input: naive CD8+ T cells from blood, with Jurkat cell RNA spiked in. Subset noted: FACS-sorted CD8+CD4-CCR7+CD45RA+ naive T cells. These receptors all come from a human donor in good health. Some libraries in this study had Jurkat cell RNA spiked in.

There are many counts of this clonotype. The CDR3 DNA reads as TGTGCCAGCAGTTTATCTGCGCGGGGGACGACCCAAGAGACCCAGTACTTC. Its translation is CASSLSARGTTQETQYF. The rearrangement joins TRBV27 to TRBJ2-5; 7 bases are a match to TRBD2. Germline assignment: CDR1 MNHEY and CDR2 SMNVEV (reference sequence). V lost 0 bases and J lost 1; bases outside the gene matches: 8. CDR3 length: 17 residues.

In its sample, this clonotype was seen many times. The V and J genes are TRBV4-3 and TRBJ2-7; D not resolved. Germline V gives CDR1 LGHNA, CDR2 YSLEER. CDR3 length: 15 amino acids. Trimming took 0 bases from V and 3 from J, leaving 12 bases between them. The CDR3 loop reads CASSQESGRIYEQYF. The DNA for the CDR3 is TGCGCCAGCAGCCAAGAATCGGGCCGGATCTACGAGCAGTACTTC.